Shown below are 14 T cell receptor beta chains from a single sample sequenced in a study of CD8 T cells in Susac syndrome. Reverse transcription used about 0.45 to 1 ug RNA and random hexamers. Via MiXCR, TCRdb re-called the immunoSEQ multiplex PCR reads, giving one row per CDR3 protein. The data contain around 140,000 distinct CDR3 sequences, around 86% of them singletons. Sequenced sample: CD8+ T cells from PBMCs. The receptor set was obtained from a human donor with multiple sclerosis.

A remark on this clonotype: Mismatch with germline at one junction end may stem from a read error. The chain joins TRBV6-1 to TRBJ2-2, with 7 nucleotides matching TRBD1. The germline V gene has CDR1 MNHNS and CDR2 SASEGT. This CDR3 contains 13 residues. CDR3 sequence (DNA): TGTGCCGGCAGTGACAGGGTAGCCGGGGAGCTGTTTTTT. Translated, it gives CAGSDRVAGELFF.

J is TRBJ2-1 and V is TRBV7-8, with TRBD2 identical over 7 bases. V lost 3 bases, J lost 0 bases, and 11 bases stayed unmatched. Looked up from germline, CDR1 is SGHVS and CDR2 is FQNEAQ. The length of the CDR3 is 18 residues. The CDR3 DNA reads as TGTGCCAGCAGCTTCAAACTAGCCGGCGGGAGCTCCTACAATGAGCAGTTCTTC. Translation gives CASSFKLAGGSSYNEQFF.

This clonotype was seen once. V and J are TRBV6-5 and TRBJ1-2; D call uncertain. V was clipped by 0 bases and J by 6 bases, with 11 bases between them. The CDR3 covers 14 residues. The germline V gene has CDR1 MNHEY and CDR2 SVGAGI. The CDR3 loop reads CASSYSEGMDGYTF. Here the CDR3 DNA reads TGTGCCAGCAGTTACTCCGAAGGGATGGATGGCTACACCTTC.

The chain uses TRBV14 and TRBJ2-1; D gene ambiguous. Germline V gene lookup returns CDR1 SGHDN and CDR2 FVKESK. The CDR3 extends over 13 amino acids. Trimming pared 1 base from V and 7 bases from J, leaving 8 bases between. The CDR3 sequence is CASSQVLQNEQFF. The CDR3 nucleotides are TGTGCCAGCAGCCAAGTACTGCAAAATGAGCAGTTCTTC. Drawing the rest from reference TRBV14 and TRBJ2-1, the complete variable domain is EAGVTQFPSHSVIEKGQTVTLRCDPISGHDNLYWYRRVMGKEIKFLLHFVKESKQDESGMPNNRFLAERTGGTYSTLKVQPAELEDSGVYFCASSQVLQNEQFFGPGTRLTVL.

The V gene is TRBV23-1, the J gene TRBJ1-1; D perhaps matches TRBD1 (5 bases). TRBV23-1 is an open reading frame, and its role is uncertain. CDR3 size: 12 residues. Between the trimmed V and J ends, which lost 1 base and 8 bases, there was a span of 8 bases. CDR3 sequence: CASSQWGTEAFF. The CDR3 bases are TGCGCCAGCAGTCAATGGGGCACAGAAGCTTTCTTT.

This chain uses TRBV29-1 with TRBJ1-1; possibly TRBD1 for D (6 bases). With 4 bases removed from V and 7 bases from J, the gap between germline ends came to 13 bases. In germline, CDR1 is SQVTM, CDR2 ANQGSEA. This CDR3 contains 12 residues. Here the CDR3 reads CSVAGEGGEAFF. The CDR3 DNA reads as TGCAGCGTTGCAGGGGAAGGTGGTGAAGCTTTCTTT. Full variable domain (remainder filled in from reference TRBV29-1 and TRBJ1-1): SAVISQKPSRDICQRGTSLTIQCQVDSQVTMMFWYRQQPGQSLTLIATANQGSEATYESGFVIDKFPISRPNLTFSTLTVSNMSPEDSSIYLCSVAGEGGEAFFGQGTRLTVV.

CDR3 amino acids: CAINPVGREIETQYF. The CDR3 DNA sequence: TGTGCCATCAACCCGGTCGGCAGGGAGATAGAGACCCAGTACTTC. V gene TRBV2 combines with J gene TRBJ2-5; the D gene could be TRBD1 or TRBD2 (5 bases each). The CDR3 spans 15 residues. CDR1 is SNHLY and CDR2 is FYNNEI in the germline V gene. Trimming took off 10 bases at V and 4 bases at J, with 22 bases between the two ends.

This chain links TRBV24-1 with TRBJ2-1; 7 nucleotides line up with TRBD1. The trim removed 3 bases at V and 8 bases at J, leaving 9 bases unmatched. This CDR3 has 15 residues. From germline, CDR1 is KGHDR and CDR2 SFDVKD. The CDR3 sequence: CATSDATGFPDEQFF. The CDR3 nucleotides read TGTGCCACCAGTGATGCGACAGGGTTTCCGGATGAGCAGTTCTTC.

The V and J genes are TRBV10-3 and TRBJ2-5; D not certain. Germline V gene sequence: CDR1 ENHRY, CDR2 SYGVKD. The CDR3 is made up of 14 amino acids. The V end lost 2 bases, the J end lost 4 bases, and 11 bases lay between the germline ends. This chain's CDR3 is CAISEVSVGETQYF. The CDR3 nucleotides read TGTGCCATCAGTGAGGTATCAGTGGGAGAGACCCAGTACTTC.

The count of this clonotype is one. The chain recombines TRBV2 with TRBJ2-3; maybe TRBD2 (6 bases). CDR1 is SNHLY and CDR2 is FYNNEI in the germline V gene. V was trimmed by 6 bases and J by 3 bases, leaving 22 bases between them. This CDR3 is 17 amino acids long. The CDR3 spells CASSSFGRDKITDTQYF. CDR3 in DNA: TGTGCCAGCAGCTCCTTCGGGCGGGATAAAATAACAGATACGCAGTATTTT.

The V gene is TRBV18, the J gene TRBJ2-1; possibly TRBD1 for D (5 bases). With 3 bases removed from V and 0 bases from J, the gap between germline ends came to 12 bases. The CDR3 has 16 amino acids. CDR1 and CDR2 (germline): KGHSH, LQKENI. The CDR3 reads CASSPEGVSSYNEQFF. DNA of the CDR3: TGTGCCAGCTCACCGGAAGGGGTTAGCTCCTACAATGAGCAGTTCTTC.

This sequence joins TRBV14 and TRBJ2-1; 11 nucleotides align to TRBD2. Losses at the gene ends were 1 base for V and 9 bases for J; bases not matched to a gene: 17. The germline CDR1 and CDR2 sequences are SGHDN and FVKESK. The CDR3 has 19 amino acids. DNA of the CDR3: TGTGCCAGCAGCCAAGGCCCCCCATCGGTTAGCGGGGGGGCCGGTGAGCAGTTCTTC. It codes for CASSQGPPSVSGGAGEQFF.

In its sample, this clonotype was seen a few times. The chain carries TRBV5-1 and TRBJ2-7, with 8 bases aligning to TRBD1. CDR1 is SGHRS and CDR2 is YFSETQ in the germline V gene. The V gene end was trimmed by 3 bases and the J gene end by 5 bases; junction bases not matched to a gene: 4. This CDR3 spans 13 amino acids. The CDR3 nucleotides read TGCGCCAGCAGCTCGCAGACAGGGGACGAGCAGTACTTC. Translated: CASSSQTGDEQYF.

As DNA, the CDR3 is TGTGCCAGCATCCAACCCCCTGAAGCTTTCTTT. Translating gives CASIQPPEAFF. The V call is TRBV5-4, the J call TRBJ1-1; D remains ambiguous. The germline V gene has CDR1 SGHNT and CDR2 YYREEE (reference sequence). Trimming left V 6 bases short and J 6 bases short, with 9 bases between. The CDR3 runs to 11 residues.